This TCR beta chain was obtained from a study of T cell responses to AZD1222 COVID-19 vaccine (dated by TCRdb to the early 2020s). Regarding the study in general: TCR sequencing covered over 230 trial participants: 207 given two doses of AZD1222 and around 25 given two doses of MenACWY control vaccine. Trial participants were enrolled by age into 18-55, 56-69 and 70-plus year subgroups, with approximately 160, 26 and 62 TCR-sequenced participants respectively. Broader findings and caveats from the paper: Epitopes outside the regions mutated in the B.1.351 and B.1.1.7 variants were reportedly recognized by nearly half of the unique spike-specific TCRs. Conclusions about previously exposed vaccinees are limited, since just five or six AZD1222 recipients were seropositive for SARS-CoV-2 at baseline. The 56-69-year group was small, and its depth increase did not reach significance, likely because of low power. Because no day 14 peak-response samples were available, the repertoires could be characterized only after the peak T cell response. CD4 TCRs associated with the vaccine covered the entire spike protein, and the dominant responses were in regions 160-218 and 743-854. Participants were mostly white British, with more females than males. The authors suggested clonal diversity may have been underestimated. After two AZD1222 doses, spike-specific TCR breadth and depth were significantly higher than at day 0 and than in MenACWY recipients.

To note about this clone: Its antigen is unknown. No base quality information exists; no much larger clone differs at one position.

The CDR3 regions of human TCRbeta chains were subjected to immunosequencing. The published analysis was carried out like this. Repertoire TCRs were matched against a reference library of SARS-CoV-2-specific TCRs generated with the MIRA antigen-specificity platform. Breadth was defined as the fraction of unique TCRs that were SARS-CoV-2-associated, and depth was defined as the fraction of total T cells that were SARS-CoV-2-associated. Using the MIRA data, each spike-specific TCR was assigned both to the spike region to which the TCR was reactive and to a CD4 or CD8 class. Log10-transformed breadth and depth values were compared by one-way ANOVA with Sidak's multiple comparisons tests. TCRdb mirrors the immuneACCESS table, restricted to in-frame sequences. Some clones are absent from its copies; in checked studies, under half trace to an unresolved V gene, and the reason for the others is unknown. That table supplies the V and J calls and clone size; D and trimming were determined from the DNA. This sample comprises roughly 140,000 clones, roughly 90% of them detected only once. The ten most abundant clones make up approximately 3.4% of the sample.

The germline V gene encodes CDR1 MNHEY and CDR2 SVGAGI. Counted from cysteine to phenylalanine, this CDR3 has 13 amino acids. Of all the DNA, just the CDR3 is kept, 39 bases in frame from base 1. V was cut back by 4 bases and J by 6 bases, leaving a gap of 10 bases between them. Explained via the paper, the time point label denotes: about 28 days (+/-7) after the second vaccine dose. AZD1222 recipients whose second dose came at about 4 weeks and those whose second dose came at about 12 weeks were combined into one group, since spike-specific TCR depth and breadth did not differ between the two schedules. Vaccinee samples came from UK trials COV001 and COV002, including a single-blind randomized controlled phase 2/3 trial of AZD1222 (ChAdOx1 nCoV-19) in healthy adults. For TCRbeta chain sequencing, PBMC samples were collected from trial participants at day 0 and at day 28 after the second dose.

This sequence uses TRBV6-5 and TRBJ1-5; TRBD1 is a possible D gene, resting on 6 matching bases. This TCR derives from an adult who received the AZD1222 COVID-19 vaccine. The specimen was peripheral blood, collected 28 days after the second AZD1222 dose. The sequence in DNA is TGTGCCAGCAGTTTACAGGGAGGTCAGCCCCAGCATTTT. The resulting protein is CASSLQGGQPQHF.